This is a list of T cell receptor beta chains from one sample in a study of human T cells and chemical hapten exposure. Each CDR3 protein is one row after TCRdb ran MiXCR on the RACE reads. The sample has around 95,000 distinct CDR3 sequences; 11% are singletons. Material: whole blood, obtained in connection with sensitization to the hapten diphenylcyclopropenone (DPC). These receptors came from a woman in her sixties with alopecia areata. Some clones in this sample may be carry-over from other donors' samples. Both conserved end residues are part of each CDR3. Fields, in order: D gene, clone size, V gene, J gene, CDR3 DNA, CDR3 protein. D genes are given only for firm matches. For some rows the clone size is stated as once, few or many, or as a class when expanded; others skip it.

>-|few|TRBV29-1|TRBJ1-5
TGCAGCGTCCTCGAAGGGGGAGTTTATAGCAATCAGCCCCAGCATTTT
CSVLEGGVYSNQPQHF
>TRBD2|many|TRBV7-7|TRBJ2-5
TGTGCTAGCAGCCCACGCCTAGCGGGGGGGACTAAGACCCAGTACTTC
CASSPRLAGGTKTQYF
>-|few|TRBV7-9|TRBJ1-5
TGTGCCAGCAGCCAGGGGCAGACTCAGCCCCAGCATTTT
CASSQGQTQPQHF
>-|-|TRBV18|TRBJ2-1
TGTGCCAGCTCACTCCCCGGCACCTACAATGAGCAGTTCTTC
CASSLPGTYNEQFF
>-|many|TRBV7-9|TRBJ1-5
TGTGCCAGCAGCTCGACACCTAATCAGCCCCAGCATTTT
CASSSTPNQPQHF
>-|few|TRBV29-1|TRBJ2-5
TGCAGCGTTGAATTACAGGGGAGGGTCGGTGAGACCCAGTACTTC
CSVELQGRVGETQYF
>TRBD2|many|TRBV6-5|TRBJ2-3
TGTGCCAGCAGTTACTCGATGGTCGGGGGGGCAATGGATACGCAGTATTTT
CASSYSMVGGAMDTQYF
>-|-|TRBV20-1|TRBJ2-7
TGCAGTGCGCCCCCGGGGGTCGGGAACTACGAGCAGTACTTC
CSAPPGVGNYEQYF
>-|few|TRBV7-2|TRBJ2-3
TGTGCCAGCAGTACGCAGTATTTT
CASSTQYF
>TRBD1|many|TRBV7-3|TRBJ2-3
TGTGCCAGCAGCCGGGGACAGCCCTTCCCCACAGATACGCAGTATTTT
CASSRGQPFPTDTQYF
>-|few|TRBV19|TRBJ2-3
TGTGCCAGTCGTTCCGCGCCGGGACAGCGAGGGAGGACAGATACGCAGTATTTT
CASRSAPGQRGRTDTQYF
>-|many|TRBV20-1|TRBJ2-1
TGCAGTGCCCAGCAGGGGTACAATGAGCAGTTCTTC
CSAQQGYNEQFF
>TRBD1|many|TRBV7-8|TRBJ1-2
TGTGCCAGCAGCTCCGAACAGGGGGCCGGCTACACCTTC
CASSSEQGAGYTF
>-|few|TRBV28|TRBJ2-1
TGTGCCAGCAGTCTCGCCGGGACTCCCTCAAATGAGCAGTTCTTC
CASSLAGTPSNEQFF
>TRBD1|many|TRBV28|TRBJ1-5
TGTGCCAGCAGTCAACAGGGGGTAGCCAATCAGCCCCAGCATTTT
CASSQQGVANQPQHF
>TRBD1|few|TRBV12-3/TRBV12-4|TRBJ1-6
TGTGCCAGCAGTTCCGGACAGGGTCCACGAGGTTCACCCCTCCACTTT
CASSSGQGPRGSPLHF
>-|few|TRBV7-9|TRBJ2-7
TGTGCCAGCAGCTATGAAGGGACATCCTACGAGCAGTACTTC
CASSYEGTSYEQYF
>-|many|TRBV5-1|TRBJ1-1
TGCGCCAGCAGCCTCCCCGGATCTGAAGCTTTCTTT
CASSLPGSEAFF
>TRBD1|few|TRBV10-3|TRBJ2-1
TGTGCCATCAGGGGACAGAACAATGAGCAGTTCTTC
CAIRGQNNEQFF
>-|few|TRBV10-1|TRBJ1-1
TGCGCCAGCGGGGAGCTGAACACTGAAGCTTTCTTT
CASGELNTEAFF
>TRBD1|-|TRBV5-4|TRBJ1-1
TGTGCCAGCAGCAGGGGACAGGGGGGCACTGAAGCTTTCTTT
CASSRGQGGTEAFF
>TRBD1|-|TRBV19|TRBJ1-1
TGTGCCAGCTCAAAGGGACAGGGGAACACTGAAGCTTTCTTT
CASSKGQGNTEAFF
>-|many|TRBV2|TRBJ1-5
TGTGCCAGCAGTGAAACAGGGAGGAATCAGCCCCAGCATTTT
CASSETGRNQPQHF
>TRBD2|-|TRBV11-2|TRBJ2-1
TGTGCCAGCAGCTTCTCCTCCCCGGGACTAGCGGGGGGGCGGCATGAGCAGTTCTTC
CASSFSSPGLAGGRHEQFF
>TRBD2|-|TRBV11-2|TRBJ2-2
TGTGCCAGCAGCCCGAGGGAGGGACGGTCCACCGGGGAGCTGTTTTTT
CASSPREGRSTGELFF
>-|many|TRBV5-5|TRBJ2-2
TGTGCCAGCAGCTTCACCGGGGAGCTGTTTTTT
CASSFTGELFF
>-|many|TRBV3-1|TRBJ2-3
TGTGCCAGCAGCCAAGTACGGGCGGATACGCAGTATTTT
CASSQVRADTQYF
>-|-|TRBV6-6|TRBJ1-4
TGTGCCAGCAGTTACTCGATAGGGATTAATGAAAAACTGTTTTTT
CASSYSIGINEKLFF